This T cell receptor beta chain was captured in a study of T cell repertoires in cytomegalovirus infection. Study overall: A matching HLA type, together with CMV infection, was signaled by public TCR beta signatures.

Each CDR3 protein gets one entry after TCRdb re-called the reads with MiXCR. The data hold about 260,000 distinct CDR3 sequences, with approximately 14% observed a single time. A few counts support this clonotype. The antigen is undetermined. Findings and caveats of the study: The study found HLA-C-restricted CMV-specific TCR beta clonotypes dominating the ex vivo response. Accumulated public TCR beta family frequency recognized individuals carrying CMV together with the relevant HLA.

Sequencing was done on a sample of PBMCs. This TCR was sampled from a human donor in good health (CMV status not recorded). Some clones in this sample may be carry-over from other donors' samples.

The CDR3 region is CASSPGLAGVREQYF. The CDR3 DNA follows: TGTGCCAGCAGTCCCGGACTAGCGGGGGTTCGCGAGCAGTACTTC. The chain combines TRBV2 with TRBJ2-7, with 13 positions matching TRBD2. V was pared by 5 bases and J by 6 bases, with 7 bases of the junction left unmatched. This CDR3 has 15 amino acids. The germline gives CDR1 SNHLY, CDR2 FYNNEI.